Shown below are 25 T cell receptor beta chains from a single sample sequenced in a study of cytomegalovirus exposure and HLA in healthy donors. The PCR employed 60 Vbeta primers together with 13 Jbeta primers. Some clones are missing from TCRdb's copy, which holds only in-frame ones; the method was immunoSEQ multiplex PCR. In the table there are approximately 40,000 clones, about four fifths of which are singletons. Sample: PBMCs. Receptors were obtained from a middle-aged woman in good health and CMV-seronegative.

V is TRBV6-6 and J is TRBJ1-6; 8 nucleotides agree with TRBD1. This CDR3 is 13 amino acids long. CDR1 and CDR2 from the germline V gene are MNHNY and SVGAGI (reference sequence). Trimming at V came to 6 bases and at J to 14 bases, leaving 9 bases not matched to a gene. This chain's CDR3 is CASRTDRAGALHF. The CDR3 coding sequence is TGTGCCAGCAGAACGGACAGGGCAGGCGCCCTCCACTTT.

This rearrangement joins TRBV29-1 to TRBJ2-7; 9 bases are shared with TRBD2. From germline, CDR1 is SQVTM and CDR2 ANQGSEA. The V gene end was trimmed by 5 bases and the J gene end by 4 bases; junction bases not matched to a gene: 6. The CDR3 extends over 13 amino acids. Here the CDR3 DNA reads TGCAGCGTTTCTAATAGCGGGGGATACGAGCAGTACGTC. It codes for CSVSNSGGYEQYV.

The chain carries TRBV19 and TRBJ2-7, with D hard to call. CDR1 and CDR2 (germline): LNHDA, SQIVND (reference sequence). Trimming cost V 5 bases and J 5 bases, with 16 bases left between them. This CDR3 is built from 14 residues. The CDR3, as DNA: TGTGCCAGTAGTGCCCCGCATCGAGAGAACGAGCAGTACTTC. Translation: CASSAPHRENEQYF. Drawing the rest from reference TRBV19 and TRBJ2-7, the complete variable domain is DGGITQSPKYLFRKEGQNVTLSCEQNLNHDAMYWYRQDPGQGLRLIYYSQIVNDFQKGDIAEGYSVSREKKESFPLTVTSAQKNPTAFYLCASSAPHRENEQYFGPGTRLTVT.

As DNA, the CDR3 is TGTGCCAGCACCTCGGACACTTCCTTACATTTCCCCCTCCACTTT. Its translation is CASTSDTSLHFPLHF. J is TRBJ1-6 and V is TRBV6-5, with D tentatively TRBD1 (5 bases). Germline V CDR1 and CDR2: MNHEY, SVGAGI. The CDR3 runs to 15 residues. V was shortened by 7 bases and J by 13 bases, with 23 bases between the two germline ends.

The chain recombines TRBV27 with TRBJ2-1, with D possibly matching TRBD2 (5 bases). V was shortened by 4 bases and J by 7 bases, with 20 bases between the two germline ends. Germline values: CDR1 MNHEY, CDR2 SMNVEV (reference sequence). The length of the CDR3 is 16 residues. The CDR3 DNA sequence: TGTGCCAGCAGTTCAAATACGGTGGGAGTAAAGAATGAGCAGTTCTTC. Translated: CASSSNTVGVKNEQFF.

V is TRBV10-3 and J is TRBJ2-1; 9 nucleotides align to TRBD2. From germline, CDR1 is ENHRY and CDR2 SYGVKD. The V gene end was trimmed by 4 bases and the J gene end by 4 bases; junction bases not matched to a gene: 5. The CDR3 extends over 15 amino acids. The DNA for the CDR3 is TGTGCCATCAGTGCTTTAGCGGGGGATTACAATGAGCAGTTCTTC. Protein sequence: CAISALAGDYNEQFF.

The J gene is TRBJ1-2, the V gene TRBV28, with D unclear. V lost 8 bases, J lost 8 bases, and 18 bases lay in between. Germline V gene sequence: CDR1 MDHEN, CDR2 SYDVKM. The length of the CDR3 is 13 residues. CDR3 sequence reads: CASCEGGLWGYTF. As DNA, the CDR3 is TGTGCCAGCTGCGAGGGAGGGTTATGGGGCTACACCTTC.

The rearrangement links TRBV5-1 to TRBJ1-1, with 9 bases identical to TRBD1. The ends lost 6 bases at V and 3 bases at J; junction bases unmatched: 6. Germline assignment: CDR1 SGHRS and CDR2 YFSETQ. The CDR3 contains 14 residues. The DNA for the CDR3 is TGCGCCAGCAAAACAGGGGGCGTGGACACTGAAGCTTTCTTT. This encodes CASKTGGVDTEAFF.

V is TRBV29-1 and J is TRBJ1-5; D not certain. CDR1 and CDR2 (germline): SQVTM, ANQGSEA. CDR3 length: 12 residues. V was trimmed by 7 bases and J by 10 bases, leaving 17 bases between them. The CDR3 sequence: CSADGEAFPQHF. Written as DNA, the CDR3 is TGCAGCGCCGACGGGGAGGCCTTCCCCCAGCATTTT. Looking up the rest from reference TRBV29-1 and TRBJ1-5 gives the full variable domain: SAVISQKPSRDICQRGTSLTIQCQVDSQVTMMFWYRQQPGQSLTLIATANQGSEATYESGFVIDKFPISRPNLTFSTLTVSNMSPEDSSIYLCSADGEAFPQHFGDGTRLSIL.

This chain connects TRBV15 to TRBJ1-2; D unresolved. Germline values: CDR1 LNHNV, CDR2 YYDKDF (reference sequence). Trimming shortened V by 4 bases and J by 10 bases, and 13 bases separated the two germline ends. The CDR3 has 12 amino acids. CDR3 bases: TGTGCCACCAGCACAAGCTCGGGATACTACACCTTC. It translates to CATSTSSGYYTF. The variable domain in full, with the rest retrieved from reference TRBV15 and TRBJ1-2, is DAMVIQNPRYQVTQFGKPVTLSCSQTLNHNVMYWYQQKSSQAPKLLFHYYDKDFNNEADTPDNFQSRRPNTSFCFLDIRSPGLGDTAMYLCATSTSSGYYTFGSGTRLTVV.

The chain couples TRBV2 to TRBJ2-5, with TRBD1 matching over 11 bases. Unmatched junction bases numbered 4, after V lost 6 bases and J lost 1 base. There are 15 residues in the CDR3. Germline CDR1 and CDR2: SNHLY and FYNNEI. CDR3 sequence (DNA): TGTGCCAGCAGCGGACAGGGGGCGCCCCAAGAGACCCAGTACTTC. Its translation is CASSGQGAPQETQYF.

The chain uses TRBV27 and TRBJ2-5; TRBD1 aligns across 8 bases. The CDR3 consists of 12 residues. V dropped 5 bases and J dropped 9; count of bases not matched to a gene: 5. In germline, CDR1 is MNHEY, CDR2 SMNVEV (reference sequence). CDR3 DNA: TGTGCCAGCAGTCCACAGGGGGAAGCCCAGTACTTC. It yields the protein CASSPQGEAQYF.

The rearrangement links TRBV28 to TRBJ1-2, with unresolved D. The germline V gene encodes CDR1 MDHEN and CDR2 SYDVKM. The CDR3 totals 14 residues. V dropped 6 bases and J dropped 4 bases, with 15 bases sitting between them. The CDR3 DNA reads TGTGCCAGCAGCCCCAGCCGGGGTTCCTATGGCTACACCTTC. This encodes CASSPSRGSYGYTF.

The genes are TRBV18 and TRBJ1-5; a weak D match, TRBD1 (6 bases). Germline V gene sequence: CDR1 KGHSH, CDR2 LQKENI. The V end lost 8 bases, the J end lost 3 bases, and 11 bases lay between the germline ends. The CDR3 is 13 residues long. The CDR3 DNA follows: TGTGCCAGCACCGGACAGATCAATCAGCCCCAGCATTTT. Translating gives CASTGQINQPQHF. The full variable domain, its missing parts supplied by reference TRBV18 and TRBJ1-5, is NAGVMQNPRHLVRRRGQEARLRCSPMKGHSHVYWYRQLPEEGLKFMVYLQKENIIDESGMPKERFSAEFPKEGPSILRIQQVVRGDSAAYFCASTGQINQPQHFGDGTRLSIL.

The V and J genes are TRBV4-2 and TRBJ2-5, with 14 bases that match TRBD2. This CDR3 comprises 19 residues. Germline lookup yields CDR1 LGHNA and CDR2 YNFKEQ. The V segment lost 1 base and the J segment 4 bases; nucleotides outside the gene matches: 11. The DNA of the CDR3 is TGTGCCAGCAGCCAAGGGTACGCCGGGACTAGCGGGGGCGGAGAGACCCAGTACTTC. Translated, it gives CASSQGYAGTSGGGETQYF.

This chain connects TRBV12-5 to TRBJ2-1; possible D gene TRBD2, 7 bases. Trimming cost V 7 bases and J 2 bases, with 12 bases left between them. Germline V gene lookup returns CDR1 LGHNT and CDR2 FRNRAP. The CDR3 has 14 amino acids. In DNA form, the CDR3 reads TGTGCTAGTGTTGGGGGGGGGCCCTACAATGAGCAGTTCTTC. Amino acids: CASVGGGPYNEQFF.

In DNA form, the CDR3 reads TGCGCCAGCAGCTTGGACGCTAGCTCAGATACGCAGTATTTT. It yields the protein CASSLDASSDTQYF. The chain recombines TRBV5-1 with TRBJ2-3; a weak D match, TRBD2 (5 bases). V was pared by 0 bases and J by 4 bases, with 9 bases between. The length of the CDR3 is 14 residues. CDR1 is SGHRS, CDR2 YFSETQ, per germline.

The J gene is TRBJ1-2, the V gene TRBV7-8, with D maybe TRBD1 (6 bases). Germline loops: CDR1 SGHVS, CDR2 FQNEAQ. V was clipped by 2 bases and J by 6 bases, with 16 bases between them. CDR3 size: 15 residues. CDR3 coding DNA: TGTGCCAGCAGCTTACAGGGGACCCTTTCCCATGGCTACACCTTC. Its protein is CASSLQGTLSHGYTF.

The chain combines TRBV6-1 with TRBJ2-3; 7 bases map to TRBD2. The germline V gene has CDR1 MNHNS and CDR2 SASEGT. V was clipped by 4 bases and J by 2 bases; unmatched bases: 6. The CDR3 covers 15 residues. The CDR3 DNA reads as TGTGCCAGCAGTGGGGGGGAGGGGATCACAGATACGCAGTATTTT. Encoded protein: CASSGGEGITDTQYF.

CDR3 residues: CASSEHRGGWLGYTF. Written as DNA, the CDR3 is TGTGCCAGCAGTGAACATAGAGGGGGCTGGCTCGGCTACACCTTC. The chain has TRBV2 and TRBJ1-2, with 7 bases fitting TRBD1. CDR1 SNHLY and CDR2 FYNNEI come from the germline V gene. The CDR3 extends over 15 amino acids. Trimming at V came to 2 bases and at J to 8 bases, leaving 11 bases not matched to a gene. Filled out from reference TRBV2 and TRBJ1-2, the complete variable domain reads EPEVTQTPSHQVTQMGQEVILRCVPISNHLYFYWYRQILGQKVEFLVSFYNNEISEKSEIFDDQFSVERPDGSNFTLKIRSTKLEDSAMYFCASSEHRGGWLGYTFGSGTRLTVV.

V and J are TRBV27 and TRBJ2-5; possibly TRBD1 for D (7 bases). The end of the DNA fits TRBJ2-7 better, so the J call may be wrong. The CDR3 totals 15 residues. CDR1 is MNHEY, CDR2 SMNVEV, per germline (reference sequence). CDR3 in amino acids: CASSLEGAGSYEQYF. Here the CDR3 DNA reads TGTGCCAGCAGTTTAGAGGGGGCGGGGTCCTACGAGCAGTACTTC.

V is TRBV9 and J is TRBJ1-4, with a weak D call TRBD1 (5 bases). Germline CDR1 is SGDLS and CDR2 is YYNGEE. V was pared by 0 bases and J by 2 bases, with 8 bases between. The CDR3 length is 15 residues. CDR3 sequence (DNA): TGTGCCAGCAGCGTAGGGGGCTTCACTAATGAAAAACTGTTTTTT. Its translation is CASSVGGFTNEKLFF.

The V and J genes are TRBV2 and TRBJ2-3; tentatively, D is TRBD2 (6 bases). The ends were cut back, 11 bases at V and 1 base at J, with 10 bases in the middle. The germline CDR1 and CDR2 sequences are SNHLY and FYNNEI. The CDR3 loop spans 12 amino acids. The CDR3 sequence is CAGGSGTDTQYF. The CDR3 DNA follows: TGTGCCGGGGGGTCGGGCACAGATACGCAGTATTTT.

CDR3 sequence (DNA): TGTGCCAGCAGCTTGGCCCCGTATAGCAATCAGCCCCAGCATTTT. Translation gives CASSLAPYSNQPQHF. This chain joins TRBV5-5 and TRBJ1-5, with D hard to call. This CDR3 comprises 15 residues. Germline V gene data show CDR1 as SGHKS and CDR2 as YYEKEE (reference sequence). V lost 0 bases to trimming and J lost 0 bases, with 7 bases between them.

The V and J genes are TRBV19 and TRBJ1-2; 7 positions match TRBD1. Germline CDR1 and CDR2: LNHDA and SQIVND (reference sequence). V was pared by 5 bases and J by 4 bases, with 10 bases of the junction left unmatched. The CDR3 spans 15 residues. The CDR3 DNA reads TGTGCCAGTAGTCGGGCGACAGGGCAAATCTATGGCTACACCTTC. It codes for CASSRATGQIYGYTF.